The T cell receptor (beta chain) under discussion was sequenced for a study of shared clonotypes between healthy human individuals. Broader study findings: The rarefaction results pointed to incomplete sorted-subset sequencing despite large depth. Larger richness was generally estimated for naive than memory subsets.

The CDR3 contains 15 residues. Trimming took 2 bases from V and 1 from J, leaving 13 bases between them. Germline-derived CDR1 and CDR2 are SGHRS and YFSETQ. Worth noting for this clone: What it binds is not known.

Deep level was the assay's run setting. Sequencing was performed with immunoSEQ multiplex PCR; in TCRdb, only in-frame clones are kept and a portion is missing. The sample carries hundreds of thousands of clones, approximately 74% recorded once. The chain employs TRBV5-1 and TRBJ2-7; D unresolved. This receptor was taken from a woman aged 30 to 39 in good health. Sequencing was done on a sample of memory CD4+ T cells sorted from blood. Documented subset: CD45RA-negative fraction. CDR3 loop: CASSLGQSASYEQYF. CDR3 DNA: TGCGCCAGCAGCTTAGGCCAAAGCGCTTCCTACGAGCAGTACTTC.